The present entry profiles one TCR beta chain with its context. Its antigen is currently unknown. This sample was taken from a study of beta chain features in type 1 diabetes. Study-wide findings and caveats: In the patient group, naive, central memory and Treg TCRB repertoires seemed more alike than in the healthy donor group. Amplification by PCR could prefer shorter templates, with the same effect in patients and controls.

Expressed TCRB transcripts were sequenced, since all the RNA that had been isolated was reverse transcribed. Repertoires were generated with immunoSEQ multiplex PCR, while TCRdb's copy carries only in-frame clones and drops some. The table lists about 290,000 clones, 8% of them singletons, with under 1.3% in the top ten. Per germline, CDR1 MDHEN and CDR2 SYDVKM. V lost 5 bases, J lost 2 bases, and 13 bases lay in between. The CDR3 loop spans 15 amino acids. Specimen: central memory CD4+ T cells from blood. The source of this sequence is a woman in her late teens or twenties in good health. This chain links TRBV28 with TRBJ1-5; possibly TRBD1 for D (6 bases). CDR3 coding DNA: TGTGCCAGCAGTACACAGGGAAGTGGCAATCAGCCCCAGCATTTT. Its translation is CASSTQGSGNQPQHF. The full variable domain, with the rest looked up from reference TRBV28 and TRBJ1-5, is DVKVTQSSRYLVKRTGEKVFLECVQDMDHENMFWYRQDPGLGLRLIYFSYDVKMKEKGDIPEGYSVSREKKERFSLILESASTNQTSMYLCASSTQGSGNQPQHFGDGTRLSIL.